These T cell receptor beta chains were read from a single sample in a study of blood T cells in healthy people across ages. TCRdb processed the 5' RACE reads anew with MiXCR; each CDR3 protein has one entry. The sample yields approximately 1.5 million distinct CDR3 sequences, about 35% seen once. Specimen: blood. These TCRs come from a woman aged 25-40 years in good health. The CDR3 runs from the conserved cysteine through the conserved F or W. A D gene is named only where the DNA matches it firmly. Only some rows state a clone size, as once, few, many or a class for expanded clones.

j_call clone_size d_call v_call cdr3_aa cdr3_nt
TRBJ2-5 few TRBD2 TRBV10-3 CAISEAPSGGSETQYF TGTGCCATCAGTGAGGCTCCTAGCGGGGGGTCGGAGACCCAGTACTTC
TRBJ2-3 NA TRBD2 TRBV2 CASSFPVGDSGGALTDTQYF TGTGCCAGCAGTTTTCCGGTGGGGGATAGCGGGGGGGCCCTCACAGATACGCAGTATTTT
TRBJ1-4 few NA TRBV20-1 CSAMAGAEKLFF TGCAGTGCTATGGCAGGGGCCGAAAAACTGTTTTTT
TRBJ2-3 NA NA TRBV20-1 CSARQSGLSTDTQYF TGCAGTGCTAGACAATCCGGCCTTAGCACAGATACGCAGTATTTT
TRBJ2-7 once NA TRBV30 CAWSNRLGYEQYF TGTGCCTGGAGTAACAGACTAGGCTACGAGCAGTACTTC
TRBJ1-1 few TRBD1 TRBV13 CASSGARGMVTEAFF TGTGCCAGCAGCGGGGCCAGGGGGATGGTGACTGAAGCTTTCTTT
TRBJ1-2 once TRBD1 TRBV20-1 CSAGDGQGAYGYTF TGCAGTGCTGGGGACGGACAGGGAGCCTATGGCTACACCTTC
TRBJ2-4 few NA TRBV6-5 CASSTGTMENIQYF TGTGCCAGCAGTACCGGGACAATGGAGAACATTCAGTACTTC
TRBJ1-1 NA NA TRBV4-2 CANSQARGGEAFF TGTGCCAACAGCCAAGCCAGGGGAGGGGAAGCTTTCTTT
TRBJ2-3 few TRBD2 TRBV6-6 CASSDSGAGDTQYF TGTGCCAGCAGTGACTCCGGAGCGGGGGATACGCAGTATTTT
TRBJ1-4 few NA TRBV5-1 CASSRGDTGGEKLFF TGCGCCAGCAGCCGAGGGGATACGGGAGGTGAAAAACTGTTTTTT
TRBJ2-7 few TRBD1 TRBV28 CASSLQGASSEQYF TGTGCCAGCAGTCTCCAGGGGGCGTCTTCCGAGCAGTACTTC
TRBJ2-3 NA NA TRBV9 CASSVQGGPTDTQYF TGTGCCAGCAGCGTACAGGGCGGTCCGACAGATACGCAGTATTTT
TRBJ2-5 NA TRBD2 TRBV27 CASSVLAGVGETQYF TGTGCCAGCAGCGTACTAGCGGGAGTTGGAGAGACCCAGTACTTC
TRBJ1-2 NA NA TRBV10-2 CASSEGRVCGYTF TGCGCCAGCAGTGAGGGGAGGGTCTGTGGCTACACCTTC
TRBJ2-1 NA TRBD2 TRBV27 CASSFLPGTSRSSYNEQFF TGTGCCAGCAGCTTCCTACCCGGGACTAGCAGGAGCTCCTACAATGAGCAGTTCTTC
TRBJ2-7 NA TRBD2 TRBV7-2 CASSLTSRLAGGDEQYF TGTGCCAGCAGCTTAACATCCAGACTAGCGGGAGGAGACGAGCAGTACTTC
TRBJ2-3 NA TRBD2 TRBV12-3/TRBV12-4 CASSLTSGITDTEYF TGTGCCAGCAGTTTGACTAGCGGGATAACAGATACGGAATATTTT
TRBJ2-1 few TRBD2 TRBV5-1 CASSASGTSGLNEQFF TGCGCCAGCAGCGCCTCCGGGACTAGCGGCTTAAATGAGCAGTTCTTC
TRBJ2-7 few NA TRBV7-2 CASSLGAWDYEQYF TGTGCCAGCAGCTTAGGTGCCTGGGACTACGAGCAGTACTTC
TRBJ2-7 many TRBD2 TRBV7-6 CASSASSGVLSYEQYF TGTGCCAGCAGCGCATCAAGCGGGGTGCTTTCCTACGAGCAGTACTTC
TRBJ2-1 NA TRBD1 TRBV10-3 CAIGPGQGSAEQFF TGTGCCATCGGACCGGGACAGGGGTCTGCTGAGCAGTTCTTC
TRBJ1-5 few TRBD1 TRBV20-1 CSARDQGGTQPQHF TGCAGTGCTAGAGATCAGGGGGGGACTCAGCCCCAGCATTTT
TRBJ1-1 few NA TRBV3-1 CASSQQGLIGEAFF TGTGCCAGCAGCCAACAGGGTTTAATCGGTGAAGCTTTCTTT
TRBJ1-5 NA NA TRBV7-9 CASSGPGGGQPQHF TGTGCCAGCAGCGGCCCGGGAGGCGGTCAGCCCCAGCATTTT
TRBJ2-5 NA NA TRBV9 CASSGTDRQETQYF TGTGCCAGCAGCGGGACAGACCGCCAAGAGACCCAGTACTTC
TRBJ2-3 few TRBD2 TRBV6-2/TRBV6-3 CASSYSRRLAGIERQYF TGTGCCAGCAGTTACTCCCGCCGACTAGCGGGGATTGAGAGGCAGTATTTT
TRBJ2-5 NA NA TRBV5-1 CASSGPLVGETQYF TGCGCCAGCAGCGGGCCACTGGTGGGAGAGACCCAGTACTTC
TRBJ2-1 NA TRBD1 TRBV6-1 CASSDRGRGNEQFF TGTGCCAGCAGTGACAGGGGGCGCGGGAATGAGCAGTTCTTC
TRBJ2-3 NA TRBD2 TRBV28 CASSGLAGGLTDTQYF TGTGCCAGCAGCGGACTAGCGGGAGGTCTCACAGATACGCAGTATTTT
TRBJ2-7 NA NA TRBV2 CASSEAGRITSYEQYF TGTGCCAGCAGTGAAGCAGGCAGAATCACCTCCTACGAGCAGTACTTC
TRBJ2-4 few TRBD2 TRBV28 CASSSGSIKAKNIQYF TGTGCCAGCTCTAGCGGGAGCATAAAAGCCAAAAACATTCAGTACTTC
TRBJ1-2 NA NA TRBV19 CASSRAQAHGYTF TGTGCCAGTAGTAGGGCCCAAGCCCACGGCTACACCTTC
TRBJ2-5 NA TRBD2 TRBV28 CASCSGARKTQYF TGTGCCAGCTGCAGCGGGGCTAGAAAGACCCAGTACTTC
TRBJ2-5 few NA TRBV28 CASSLFRDQETQYF TGTGCCAGCAGTTTGTTCAGGGACCAAGAGACCCAGTACTTC
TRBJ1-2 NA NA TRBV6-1 CASSEDGAPHYGYTF TGTGCCAGCAGTGAAGACGGGGCCCCTCACTATGGCTACACCTTC
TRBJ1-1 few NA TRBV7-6 CASSLGGAGRTEAFF TGTGCCAGCAGCTTAGGGGGTGCGGGTCGGACTGAAGCTTTCTTT
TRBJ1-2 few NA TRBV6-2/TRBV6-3 CASSYSYQRGGYGYTF TGTGCCAGCAGTTACTCCTACCAGCGCGGGGGCTATGGCTACACCTTC
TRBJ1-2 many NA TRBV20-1 CSARGANYGYTF TGCAGTGCTAGGGGGGCAAACTATGGCTACACCTTC
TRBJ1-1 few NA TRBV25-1 CASRSSRGTEAFF TGTGCCAGCAGATCATCGAGGGGCACTGAAGCTTTCTTT
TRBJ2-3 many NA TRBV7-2 CASSPMFYSTDTQYF TGTGCCAGCAGCCCAATGTTCTATAGCACAGATACGCAGTATTTT
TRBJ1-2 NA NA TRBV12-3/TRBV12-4 CASSLSATHGYTF TGTGCCAGCAGTTTATCGGCCACCCATGGCTACACCTTC
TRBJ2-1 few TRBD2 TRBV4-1 CASSQSIAGAYNEQFF TGCGCCAGCAGCCAATCTATAGCGGGAGCCTACAATGAGCAGTTCTTC
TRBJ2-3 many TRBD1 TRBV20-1 CSARKHRGLATDTQYF TGCAGTGCTAGAAAACACAGGGGGCTTGCAACAGATACGCAGTATTTT
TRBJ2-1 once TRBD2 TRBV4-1 CASSQSLLAGVFNEQFF TGCGCCAGCAGCCAGTCACTCTTAGCGGGAGTCTTCAATGAGCAGTTCTTC